The 23 T cell receptor beta chains in this list originate from one sample, sequenced in a study of blood T cell repertoires in COVID-19. Only in-frame clones appear in the TCRdb table, and some are missing; sequencing was by immunoSEQ multiplex PCR. The data contain under 250,000 clones, almost 85% of them seen just once; the ten biggest clones take up 9.1%. Sequencing input: PBMCs or T cells enriched from blood (not recorded which). These receptors originate from a woman aged 45 to 65 with acute COVID-19.

The chain uses TRBV10-3 and TRBJ1-2; 8 nucleotides agree with TRBD1. This CDR3 has 14 residues. V lost 5 bases to trimming and J lost 2 bases; unmatched junction nucleotides: 4. The germline CDR1 and CDR2 sequences are ENHRY and SYGVKD. CDR3 region: CAISPAGGNYGYTF. In nucleotides, the CDR3 is TGTGCCATCAGTCCGGCAGGGGGCAACTATGGCTACACCTTC.

The chain recombines TRBV7-8 with TRBJ1-1; D not certain. Germline V gene data show CDR1 as SGHVS and CDR2 as FQNEAQ. This CDR3 has 15 amino acids. Trimming pared 1 base from V and 1 base from J, leaving 10 bases between. In DNA form, the CDR3 reads TGTGCCAGCAGCTTAGGGCGGGCCAGGAACACTGAAGCTTTCTTT. It translates to CASSLGRARNTEAFF.

The V call is TRBV11-3, the J call TRBJ2-6; D is ambiguous. V lost 1 base and J 2 bases, leaving 6 bases between the germline ends. Germline V gives CDR1 SGHNT, CDR2 YENEEA. This CDR3 is 15 amino acids long. The CDR3 sequence is CASSLGVAGANVLTF. Written as DNA, the CDR3 is TGTGCCAGCAGCTTAGGCGTGGCTGGGGCCAACGTCCTGACTTTC. The whole variable domain, filled in from reference TRBV11-3 and TRBJ2-6, reads EAGVVQSPRYKIIEKKQPVAFWCNPISGHNTLYWYLQNLGQGPELLIRYENEEAVDDSQLPKDRFSAERLKGVDSTLKIQPAELGDSAVYLCASSLGVAGANVLTFGAGSRLTVL.

This clone was seen only a few times. V is TRBV11-2 and J is TRBJ2-7, with TRBD2 identical over 12 bases. The germline CDR1 and CDR2 sequences are SGHAT and FQNNGV. After removal of 1 base from V and 7 bases from J, the junction contained 2 bases not matched to a gene. There are 14 residues in the CDR3. The CDR3: CASSLGLAGEEQYF. The CDR3 nucleotides read TGTGCCAGCAGCTTAGGACTAGCGGGGGAAGAGCAGTACTTC.

The V and J genes are TRBV7-3 and TRBJ2-3; 7 nucleotides align to TRBD1. The germline V gene has CDR1 SGHTA and CDR2 FQGTGA. J was trimmed by 6 bases and V by 5 bases; bases with no gene match: 2. This CDR3 comprises 12 residues. CDR3: CASSPQGDTQYF. The CDR3 region has the DNA TGTGCCAGCAGCCCACAGGGGGATACGCAGTATTTT.

This clone was counted once. The CDR3 DNA reads TGTGCCTGGAGCCTGCAGGGGGCGAATGACGGGGAGCTGTTTTTT. It encodes CAWSLQGANDGELFF. This chain uses TRBV30 with TRBJ2-2; 8 positions agree with TRBD1. CDR3 length equals 15 residues. Germline CDR1 GTSNPN, CDR2 SVGIG (reference sequence). Trimming at V came to 3 bases and at J to 7 bases, leaving 10 bases not matched to a gene.

The chain combines TRBV19 with TRBJ1-2; the match to TRBD1 covers 7 bases. Looked up from germline, CDR1 is LNHDA and CDR2 is SQIVND (reference sequence). The CDR3 totals 16 residues. V gave up 7 bases and J gave up 2 bases; unmatched junction bases: 13. The CDR3 region has the DNA TGTGCCAGTACCCTATCCGTCCAGGGGGTCAACTATGGCTACACCTTC. Its translation is CASTLSVQGVNYGYTF.

V is TRBV7-8 and J is TRBJ1-2; 10 bases agree with TRBD1. The CDR3 sequence is 14 residues long. V trimming: 5 bases; J trimming: 5 bases; junction bases outside the gene matches: 5. In germline, CDR1 is SGHVS, CDR2 FQNEAQ. For the CDR3, the DNA is TGTGCCAGCAGCGCCGGACAGGGGGTATATGGCTACACCTTC. Its protein is CASSAGQGVYGYTF.

The chain employs TRBV9 and TRBJ2-3; 9 nucleotides align to TRBD1. CDR1 SGDLS and CDR2 YYNGEE come from the germline V gene. The ends lost 0 bases at V and 2 bases at J; junction bases unmatched: 4. There are 16 residues in the CDR3. CDR3 sequence (DNA): TGTGCCAGCAGCGTAGCGGGGACAGGGTCCACAGATACGCAGTATTTT. Its protein is CASSVAGTGSTDTQYF.

The chain couples TRBV20-1 to TRBJ2-1; D may be TRBD1 (6 bases). Per germline, CDR1 DFQATT and CDR2 SNEGSKA (reference sequence). CDR3 length equals 11 residues. Trimming shortened V by 2 bases and J by 15 bases, and 14 bases separated the two germline ends. In nucleotides, the CDR3 is TGCAGTGCTAGATCCAGGGGTAATGGGTTCTTC. This encodes CSARSRGNGFF.

The chain is built from TRBV27 and TRBJ1-2, with a possible D match to TRBD1 (6 bases). The CDR3 extends over 13 amino acids. Per germline, CDR1 MNHEY and CDR2 SMNVEV (reference sequence). V gave up 2 bases and J gave up 8 bases, with 12 bases separating them. The CDR3 nucleotides read TGTGCCAGCAGTTTAAGGCAGGGGTACGGCTACACCTTC. Its translation: CASSLRQGYGYTF.

The chain recombines TRBV30 with TRBJ2-6; TRBD1 matches 8 bases. Looked up from germline, CDR1 is GTSNPN and CDR2 is SVGIG (reference sequence). After removal of 4 bases from V and 0 bases from J, the junction contained 2 bases not matched to a gene. The CDR3 is 15 residues long. CDR3 residues: CAWNDRGSGANVLTF. The CDR3 bases are TGTGCCTGGAACGACAGGGGCTCTGGGGCCAACGTCCTGACTTTC.

The rearrangement joins TRBV19 to TRBJ2-3; 7 bases fit TRBD1. V was pared by 4 bases and J by 0 bases, with 7 bases of the junction left unmatched. Germline V gives CDR1 LNHDA, CDR2 SQIVND (reference sequence). CDR3 length: 16 amino acids. Written as DNA, the CDR3 is TGTGCCAGTAGTAGAGGGGACAGTTCTAGCACAGATACGCAGTATTTT. Amino acid sequence: CASSRGDSSSTDTQYF.

The chain recombines TRBV6-5 with TRBJ2-7; a possible D gene is TRBD2 (5 bases). The CDR3 loop spans 15 amino acids. The germline V gene encodes CDR1 MNHEY and CDR2 SVGAGI. V was shortened by 0 bases and J by 2 bases, with 11 bases between the two germline ends. The CDR3 protein is CASSYSAAGTYEQYF. The CDR3 region has the DNA TGTGCCAGCAGTTACTCGGCAGCCGGGACCTACGAGCAGTACTTC.

This clone was observed at least ten times. V is TRBV6-5 and J is TRBJ1-1; possibly TRBD1 for D (6 bases). Trimming took 0 bases from V and 2 from J, leaving 10 bases between them. The germline V gene encodes CDR1 MNHEY and CDR2 SVGAGI. The CDR3 has 15 amino acids. CDR3 nucleotide sequence: TGTGCCAGCAGTTACTCCGGCAGGGGAAACACTGAAGCTTTCTTT. It codes for CASSYSGRGNTEAFF.

The chain links TRBV9 to TRBJ1-3; no reliable D call. Germline-derived CDR1 and CDR2 are SGDLS and YYNGEE. The CDR3 length is 15 residues. Between the trimmed V and J ends, which lost 0 bases and 2 bases, there was a span of 9 bases. In nucleotides, the CDR3 is TGTGCCAGCAGCGTAGACAGTTCCACTGGAAACACCATATATTTT. It yields the protein CASSVDSSTGNTIYF.

The gene calls are TRBV30 and TRBJ1-2; D may be TRBD1 (6 bases). The CDR3 length is 13 residues. V was pared by 4 bases and J by 8 bases, with 17 bases between. Germline CDR1 and CDR2: GTSNPN and SVGIG (reference sequence). CDR3 region: CAWNLGGARGYTF. The DNA of the CDR3 is TGTGCCTGGAATCTAGGGGGGGCGCGGGGCTACACCTTC.

This clone was counted at least ten times. The rearrangement joins TRBV27 to TRBJ1-5; D perhaps matches TRBD1 (6 bases). This CDR3 has 15 amino acids. V was shortened by 5 bases and J by 4 bases, with 15 bases between the two germline ends. The germline V gene encodes CDR1 MNHEY and CDR2 SMNVEV (reference sequence). Written as DNA, the CDR3 is TGTGCCAGCAGTAATGCACAGGGTCCTAATCAGCCCCAGCATTTT. Translating gives CASSNAQGPNQPQHF.

This chain links TRBV14 with TRBJ2-2; D gene unclear. V lost 2 bases, J lost 8 bases, and 6 bases lay in between. Germline CDR1 and CDR2: SGHDN and FVKESK. The CDR3 is made up of 12 amino acids. The CDR3 sequence is CASSQWRGELFF. The CDR3 bases are TGTGCCAGCAGCCAATGGAGAGGGGAGCTGTTTTTT. Full variable domain (rest looked up from reference TRBV14 and TRBJ2-2): EAGVTQFPSHSVIEKGQTVTLRCDPISGHDNLYWYRRVMGKEIKFLLHFVKESKQDESGMPNNRFLAERTGGTYSTLKVQPAELEDSGVYFCASSQWRGELFFGEGSRLTVL.

V is TRBV3-1 (or the pseudogene TRBV3-2) and J is TRBJ2-5; tentative D call: TRBD2 (7 bases). V lost 1 base, J lost 7 bases, and 13 bases lay in between. The CDR3 extends over 14 amino acids. CDR1 and CDR2 (germline): LGHDT, YNNKEL (reference sequence). The DNA for the CDR3 is TGTGCCAGCAGCCAAGTAGGGGGGGCCGGGACCCAGTACTTC. Its protein product is CASSQVGGAGTQYF.

The chain has TRBV30 and TRBJ1-1; D is perhaps TRBD1 (5 bases). Deletions cut 4 bases from V and 2 bases from J, with 17 bases between. The CDR3 has 15 residues. From germline, CDR1 is GTSNPN and CDR2 SVGIG (reference sequence). This chain's CDR3 is CAWTDTGPVNTEAFF. DNA of the CDR3: TGTGCCTGGACTGACACAGGCCCGGTAAACACTGAAGCTTTCTTT.

V is TRBV19 and J is TRBJ2-1; TRBD2 matches 7 bases. The germline V gene encodes CDR1 LNHDA and CDR2 SQIVND (reference sequence). This CDR3 has 16 residues. With V trimmed by 5 bases and J by 9 bases, 16 bases remained unmatched. The CDR3 DNA follows: TGTGCCAGTAGTTCGACGGGTACTAGCGTGTACGGTGAGCAGTTCTTC. Protein sequence: CASSSTGTSVYGEQFF. The whole variable domain, filled in from reference TRBV19 and TRBJ2-1, reads DGGITQSPKYLFRKEGQNVTLSCEQNLNHDAMYWYRQDPGQGLRLIYYSQIVNDFQKGDIAEGYSVSREKKESFPLTVTSAQKNPTAFYLCASSSTGTSVYGEQFFGPGTRLTVL.

This clone was seen only a few times. This chain links TRBV5-1 with TRBJ1-6; TRBD1 might be the D (5 bases). This CDR3 is built from 13 residues. V was trimmed by 4 bases and J by 8 bases, leaving 10 bases between them. CDR1 and CDR2 (germline): SGHRS, YFSETQ. CDR3: CASSQDTDSPLHF. CDR3 DNA sequence: TGCGCCAGCAGCCAGGACACTGATTCACCCCTCCACTTT.